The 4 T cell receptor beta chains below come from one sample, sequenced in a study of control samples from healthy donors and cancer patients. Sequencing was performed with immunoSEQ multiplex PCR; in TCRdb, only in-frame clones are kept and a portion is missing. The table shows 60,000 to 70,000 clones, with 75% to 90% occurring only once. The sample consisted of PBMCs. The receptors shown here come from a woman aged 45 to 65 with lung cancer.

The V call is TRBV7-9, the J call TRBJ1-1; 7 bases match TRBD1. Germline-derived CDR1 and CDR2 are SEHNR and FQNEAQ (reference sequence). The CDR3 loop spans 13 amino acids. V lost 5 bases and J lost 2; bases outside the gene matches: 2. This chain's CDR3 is CASSRTGNTEAFF. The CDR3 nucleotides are TGTGCCAGCAGCCGGACAGGAAACACTGAAGCTTTCTTT.

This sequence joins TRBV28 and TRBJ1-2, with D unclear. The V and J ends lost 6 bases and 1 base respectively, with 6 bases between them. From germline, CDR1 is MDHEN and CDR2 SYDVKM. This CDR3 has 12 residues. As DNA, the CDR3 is TGTGCCAGCAGCCGAAATAACTATGGCTACACCTTC. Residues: CASSRNNYGYTF.

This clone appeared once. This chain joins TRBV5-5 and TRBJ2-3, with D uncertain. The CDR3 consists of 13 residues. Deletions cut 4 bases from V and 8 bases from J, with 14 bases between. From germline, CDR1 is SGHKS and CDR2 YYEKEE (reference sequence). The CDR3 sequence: CASSPSPRSTQYF. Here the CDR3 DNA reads TGTGCCAGCAGCCCCTCCCCCCGGAGTACGCAGTATTTT.

CDR3 in amino acids: CASSPVRVGNEQFF. Written as DNA, the CDR3 is TGTGCCAGCAGCCCAGTCAGGGTCGGGAATGAGCAGTTCTTC. The V and J genes are TRBV28 and TRBJ2-1; the D gene is possibly TRBD1 (5 bases). V was pared by 6 bases and J by 7 bases, with 16 bases between. CDR1 and CDR2 (germline): MDHEN, SYDVKM. The CDR3 is made up of 14 amino acids.